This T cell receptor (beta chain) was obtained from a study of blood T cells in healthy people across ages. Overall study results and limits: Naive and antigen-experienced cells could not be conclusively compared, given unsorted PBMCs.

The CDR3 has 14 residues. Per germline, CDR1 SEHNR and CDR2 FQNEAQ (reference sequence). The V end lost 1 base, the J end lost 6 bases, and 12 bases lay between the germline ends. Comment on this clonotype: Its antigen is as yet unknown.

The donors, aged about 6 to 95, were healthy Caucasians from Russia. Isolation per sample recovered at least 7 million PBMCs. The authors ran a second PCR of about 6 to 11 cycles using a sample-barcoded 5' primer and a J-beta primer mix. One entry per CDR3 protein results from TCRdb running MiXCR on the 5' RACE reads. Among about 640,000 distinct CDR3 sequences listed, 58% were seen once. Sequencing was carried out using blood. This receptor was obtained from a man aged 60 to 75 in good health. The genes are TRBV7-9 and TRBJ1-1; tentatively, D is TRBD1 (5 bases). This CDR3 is CASSLVLRDAEAFF. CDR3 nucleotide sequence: TGTGCCAGCAGCTTAGTACTTAGGGACGCTGAAGCTTTCTTT.